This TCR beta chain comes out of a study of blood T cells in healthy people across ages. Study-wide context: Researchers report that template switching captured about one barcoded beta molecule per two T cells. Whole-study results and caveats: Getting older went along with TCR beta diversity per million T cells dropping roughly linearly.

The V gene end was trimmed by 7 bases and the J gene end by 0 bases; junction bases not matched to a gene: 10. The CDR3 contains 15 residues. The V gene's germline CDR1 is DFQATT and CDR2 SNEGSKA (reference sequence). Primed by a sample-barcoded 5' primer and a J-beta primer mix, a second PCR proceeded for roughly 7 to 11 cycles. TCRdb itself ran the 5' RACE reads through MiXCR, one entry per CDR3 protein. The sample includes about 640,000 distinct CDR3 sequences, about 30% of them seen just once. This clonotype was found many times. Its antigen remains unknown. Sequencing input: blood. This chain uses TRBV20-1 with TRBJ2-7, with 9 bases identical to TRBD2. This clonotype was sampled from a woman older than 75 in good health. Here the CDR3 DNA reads TGCAGTGTTCCTCATAGCGGGGGATTCTCCTACGAGCAGTACTTC. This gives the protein CSVPHSGGFSYEQYF.